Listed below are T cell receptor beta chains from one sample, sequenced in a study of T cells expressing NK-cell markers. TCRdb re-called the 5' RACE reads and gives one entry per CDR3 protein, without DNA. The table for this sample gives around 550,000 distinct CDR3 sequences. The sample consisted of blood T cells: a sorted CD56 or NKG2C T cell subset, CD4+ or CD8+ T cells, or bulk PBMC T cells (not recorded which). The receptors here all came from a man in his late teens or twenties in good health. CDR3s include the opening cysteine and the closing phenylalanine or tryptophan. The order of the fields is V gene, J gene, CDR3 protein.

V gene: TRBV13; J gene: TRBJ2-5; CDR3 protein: CASSLGLTGIQETQYF
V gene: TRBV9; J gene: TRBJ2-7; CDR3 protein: CASSVRGDRRNYEQYF
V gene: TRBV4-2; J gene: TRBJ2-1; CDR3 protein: CASCPGGSYNEQFF
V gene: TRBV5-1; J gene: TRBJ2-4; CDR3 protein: CASSLTGGVGDIQYF
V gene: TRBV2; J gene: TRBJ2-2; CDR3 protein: CASRWTGTGELFF
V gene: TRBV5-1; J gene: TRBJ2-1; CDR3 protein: CASSLIRDEQFF
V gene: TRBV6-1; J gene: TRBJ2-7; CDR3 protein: CASRRGTIGEQYF
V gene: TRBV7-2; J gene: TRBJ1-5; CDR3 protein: CASSFQPPEPQHF
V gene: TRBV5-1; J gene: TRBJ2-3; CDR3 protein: CASSWGTSGSSGYTQYF
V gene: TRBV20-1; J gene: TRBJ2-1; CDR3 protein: CSAPGRLAGDGDEQFF
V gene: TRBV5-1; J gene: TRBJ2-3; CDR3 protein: CASSLGTGAKQDTQYF
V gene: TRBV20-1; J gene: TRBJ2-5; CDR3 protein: CSARDPVSGKETQYF
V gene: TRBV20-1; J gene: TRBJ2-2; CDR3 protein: CSARMSGVDTGELFF
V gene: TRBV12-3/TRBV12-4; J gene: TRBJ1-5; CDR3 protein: CASSPSQGGSQPQHF
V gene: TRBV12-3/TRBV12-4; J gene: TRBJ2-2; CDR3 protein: CASSYALAGANTGELFF
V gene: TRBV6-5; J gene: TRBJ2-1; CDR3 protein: CASSFSGTGFRYNEQFF
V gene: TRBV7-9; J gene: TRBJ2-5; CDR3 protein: CASSLGSFSGRKAMETQYF
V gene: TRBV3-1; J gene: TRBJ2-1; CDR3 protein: CASSHDPLNNEQFF
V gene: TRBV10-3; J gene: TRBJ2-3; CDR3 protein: CAISELDGNTQYF
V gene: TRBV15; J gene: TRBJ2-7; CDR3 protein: CATSQETGNEQYF